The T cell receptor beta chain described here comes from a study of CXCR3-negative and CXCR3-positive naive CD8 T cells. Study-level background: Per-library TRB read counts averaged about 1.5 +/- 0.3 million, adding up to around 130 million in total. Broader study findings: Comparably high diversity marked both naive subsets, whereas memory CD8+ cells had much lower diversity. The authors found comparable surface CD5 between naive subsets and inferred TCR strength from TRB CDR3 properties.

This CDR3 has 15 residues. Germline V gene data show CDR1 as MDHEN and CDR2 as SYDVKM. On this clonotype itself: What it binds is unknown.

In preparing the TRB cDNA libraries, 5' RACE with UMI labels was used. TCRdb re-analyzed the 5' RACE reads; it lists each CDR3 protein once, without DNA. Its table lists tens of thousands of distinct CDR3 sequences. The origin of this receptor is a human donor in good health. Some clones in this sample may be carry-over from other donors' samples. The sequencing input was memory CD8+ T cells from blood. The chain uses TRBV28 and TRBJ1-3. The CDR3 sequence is CASSVTDSSGNTIYF.